These T cell receptor beta chains were read from a single sample in a study of beta chain features in type 1 diabetes. Assay: immunoSEQ multiplex PCR; the TCRdb copy retains only in-frame clones and omits some. The sample consists of roughly 230,000 clones, approximately 11% of them appearing once. Sequencing was carried out using naive CD4+ T cells from blood. These TCRs come from a man in his thirties or forties with type 1 diabetes. Both conserved end residues are part of each CDR3. The D gene is left open where the match is weak. Some rows mark clone size as missing; the rest say once, few, many or name a class of expanded clone.

TGTGCCAGCAGATTACAGGGAGACACTGAAGCTTTCTTT	CASRLQGDTEAFF	NA	NA	TRBV6-5	TRBJ1-1
TGTGCCAGCAGCCCCGCCGCCAGGGGCTCTGGGGCCAACGTCCTGACTTTC	CASSPAARGSGANVLTF	NA	few	TRBV7-3	TRBJ2-6
TGTGCCAGCAGCCCAACCCCCGAGGCCACCGGGGAGCTGTTTTTT	CASSPTPEATGELFF	NA	few	TRBV5-4	TRBJ2-2
TGTGCCAGCAGCTTGAACATGTTAGGTAGCGGGGGGGTCAATGAGCAGTTCTTC	CASSLNMLGSGGVNEQFF	TRBD2	NA	TRBV7-2	TRBJ2-1
TGTGCCAGCAGCGTAGACAGCGGGGTATCCGAGCAGTACTTC	CASSVDSGVSEQYF	TRBD2	NA	TRBV9	TRBJ2-7
TGTGCCAGCAGCCCCCCGGGCGGGGGGGCGACCAAAAACATTCAGTACTTC	CASSPPGGGATKNIQYF	TRBD2	few	TRBV7-9	TRBJ2-4
TGTGCCAGCAGTAAGCCGGGACAGGGAACGAACACTGAAGCTTTCTTT	CASSKPGQGTNTEAFF	TRBD1	NA	TRBV6-6	TRBJ1-1
TGTGCCAGCAGCCGGACAGGGGGCAATGAGCAGTTCTTC	CASSRTGGNEQFF	TRBD1	NA	TRBV5-6	TRBJ2-1
TGTGCTAGCAGCCAGGACAGGACGAAAGACCAGTACTTC	CASSQDRTKDQYF	TRBD1	NA	TRBV7-7	TRBJ2-5
TGTGCCAGCAGTTTCAGCAGGGCCAGCTCCTACGAGCAGTACTTC	CASSFSRASSYEQYF	NA	few	TRBV27	TRBJ2-7
TGCGCCAGCAGCCAAGGTTCCACCAGGGGATCAGGAGAGCAGTACTTC	CASSQGSTRGSGEQYF	NA	NA	TRBV4-3	TRBJ2-7
TGCGCCAGCAGCCAAGTCCGAGCAAGAATCACTGAAGCTTTCTTT	CASSQVRARITEAFF	NA	few	TRBV4-1	TRBJ1-1
TGTGCCAGCAGCCAAGCGGGGATGATCGGTGAAGCTTTCTTT	CASSQAGMIGEAFF	NA	few	TRBV14	TRBJ1-1
TGTGCCAGCAGCCCGACTAGCGGGGGGTTGTACACCGGGGAGCTGTTTTTT	CASSPTSGGLYTGELFF	TRBD2	NA	TRBV9	TRBJ2-2
TGCAGCGCTAGCGGGGGGGCGGAGACCCAGTACTTC	CSASGGAETQYF	TRBD2	NA	TRBV29-1	TRBJ2-5
TGTGCCAGTAGTATCCCCAGGGGCGGGGAGCTGTTTTTT	CASSIPRGGELFF	NA	NA	TRBV19	TRBJ2-2
TGTGCCAGCACCACCGGGACAGAAGAAGCTTTCTTT	CASTTGTEEAFF	TRBD1	few	TRBV2	TRBJ1-1
TGCGCCAGCAGCCGGGCAGGGGGCAACTATGGCTACACCTTC	CASSRAGGNYGYTF	TRBD1	NA	TRBV4-3	TRBJ1-2
TGTGCCAGTAGTATTATCCAGGACAGGGGGGAAGCTTTCTTT	CASSIIQDRGEAFF	TRBD1	few	TRBV19	TRBJ1-1
TGTGCCAGCTCACCCCGGACTCAATTCGGCACCGGGGAGCTGTTTTTT	CASSPRTQFGTGELFF	NA	NA	TRBV18	TRBJ2-2
TGTGCCAGCACTTCGACAGGGGGGAACACTGAAGCTTTCTTT	CASTSTGGNTEAFF	TRBD1	NA	TRBV5-4	TRBJ1-1
TGTGCCAGCAACCCCCGGGAAAGCTCCTACAATGAGCAGTTCTTC	CASNPRESSYNEQFF	NA	few	TRBV6-6	TRBJ2-1
TGTGCCAGCAGTCAGGACAGTCCCTATGGCTACACCTTC	CASSQDSPYGYTF	NA	NA	TRBV25-1	TRBJ1-2
TGTGCCAGCAGCCAGCGGGGGGGTCAGGACAATGAGCAGTTCTTC	CASSQRGGQDNEQFF	TRBD2	NA	TRBV7-3	TRBJ2-1
TGTGCCAGCAGCCAGTCCGTAGATACGCAGTATTTT	CASSQSVDTQYF	NA	NA	TRBV4-2	TRBJ2-3
TGTGCCAGCACGACGGGACAGGGGATGAATGGCTACACCTTC	CASTTGQGMNGYTF	TRBD1	few	TRBV2	TRBJ1-2
TGTGCCAGCACCCGCATGAGCTCTGGGGCCAACGTCCTGACTTTC	CASTRMSSGANVLTF	NA	few	TRBV6-5	TRBJ2-6
TGCAGTGCTAAGAGGGCCACTGAAGCTTTCTTT	CSAKRATEAFF	NA	few	TRBV20-1	TRBJ1-1
TGTGCCTGGAGGCCCGGGACAGCGGACACCGGGGAGCTGTTTTTT	CAWRPGTADTGELFF	TRBD1	NA	TRBV30	TRBJ2-2
TGTGCCAGCCGCCAAGCGGGGGAGCACTCTGGGGCCAACGTCCTGACTTTC	CASRQAGEHSGANVLTF	TRBD2	few	TRBV27	TRBJ2-6
TGTGCCAGCTCACCTACAGGGACAGGGAGCGCTGAAGCTTTCTTT	CASSPTGTGSAEAFF	TRBD1	NA	TRBV18	TRBJ1-1
TGTGCCAGCAGCTCCACAGGAGGGTCCGCCTACGAGCAGTACTTC	CASSSTGGSAYEQYF	NA	few	TRBV9	TRBJ2-7
TGTGCCAGCAGCTTGGTACAGGGGAGCGACTACGAGCAGTACTTC	CASSLVQGSDYEQYF	TRBD1	NA	TRBV11-2	TRBJ2-7
TGTGCCAGCTCACTACGGCGTGGGACAGGTGGCACAGATACGCAGTATTTT	CASSLRRGTGGTDTQYF	TRBD1	few	TRBV18	TRBJ2-3
TGCAGCGCCACACCGGGACAGCTCTCGCTCTACAACACTGAAGCTTTCTTT	CSATPGQLSLYNTEAFF	TRBD1	NA	TRBV29-1	TRBJ1-1
TGTGCTAGTGGTTTGGTACAGGGAGGACTAGGGACCGGGGAGCTGTTTTTT	CASGLVQGGLGTGELFF	NA	NA	TRBV12-5	TRBJ2-2
TGTGCCAGCTCACCGCAGTGGGCAGGGGGCACTGAAGCTTTCTTT	CASSPQWAGGTEAFF	TRBD1	few	TRBV18	TRBJ1-1
TGTGCCTGGAACCGGGACAGCAATGAGCAGTTCTTC	CAWNRDSNEQFF	TRBD1	NA	TRBV30	TRBJ2-1
TGTGCTAGTGGTTTGGGGACAGGGTCCCGCACAGATACGCAGTATTTT	CASGLGTGSRTDTQYF	TRBD1	NA	TRBV12-5	TRBJ2-3
TGCGCCAGCAGCCAAGTCCTAACTAGCACAGATACGCAGTATTTT	CASSQVLTSTDTQYF	NA	few	TRBV4-3	TRBJ2-3
TGCAGCGTTAGTGAACAGGGTAACTATGGCTACACCTTC	CSVSEQGNYGYTF	NA	NA	TRBV29-1	TRBJ1-2
TGTGCCAGCAGTGACGGGGGTTTTCGGACCGGGGAGCTGTTTTTT	CASSDGGFRTGELFF	NA	few	TRBV6-1	TRBJ2-2
TGTGCCAGCAGCCGAGACAGGTCCTACGAGCAGTACTTC	CASSRDRSYEQYF	NA	NA	TRBV11-2	TRBJ2-7
TGTGCCAGCAGCTCCTCCCTGACAGGCTATGGCTACACCTTC	CASSSSLTGYGYTF	NA	NA	TRBV11-2	TRBJ1-2
TGTGCCAGCAGTTTAATTCCGGGTTCGGGGGCCAACGTCCTGACTTTC	CASSLIPGSGANVLTF	NA	few	TRBV27	TRBJ2-6
TGTGCCAGCAGCGTAGTTCCTAGCACAGATACGCAGTATTTT	CASSVVPSTDTQYF	NA	few	TRBV9	TRBJ2-3
TGTGCCACCAGCAGAGAGGGCCTTACAGGGTTTTTGGGCAATGAGCAGTTCTTC	CATSREGLTGFLGNEQFF	NA	NA	TRBV15	TRBJ2-1
TGTGCCAGCCGAGGGGGAGGGGGCCAAGAGACCCAGTACTTC	CASRGGGGQETQYF	NA	NA	TRBV21-1	TRBJ2-5
TGTGCCATCACCGGCTCCTACAATGAGCAGTTCTTC	CAITGSYNEQFF	NA	NA	TRBV10-3	TRBJ2-1
TGTGCCAGCAGTTCCCCCAGCGCGCCGACAGGGAACACTGAAGCTTTCTTT	CASSSPSAPTGNTEAFF	NA	few	TRBV28	TRBJ1-1
TGTGCCAGTAGTATGTCAGGGGCCAACGTCCTGACTTTC	CASSMSGANVLTF	NA	NA	TRBV19	TRBJ2-6
TGTGCCAGCAGACCCGGGACAGGGGGCATATTTGTGAGTCAGCCCCAGCATTTT	CASRPGTGGIFVSQPQHF	TRBD1	NA	TRBV5-6	TRBJ1-5
TGTGCCAGCAGCTTGTGGGAGAGCTATGGCTACACCTTC	CASSLWESYGYTF	NA	few	TRBV5-4	TRBJ1-2
TGTGCCAGTAGTATAGCCTACATGGCACGAGGTCGTTCACCCCTCCACTTT	CASSIAYMARGRSPLHF	NA	NA	TRBV19	TRBJ1-6
TGCGCCAGCACCTCCGGAGCGGGGCCCCAAGAGACCCAGTACTTC	CASTSGAGPQETQYF	TRBD2	NA	TRBV5-1	TRBJ2-5
TGCGCCAGCAGCCTCACGGACACCATTAACTATGGCTACACCTTC	CASSLTDTINYGYTF	NA	NA	TRBV4-3	TRBJ1-2